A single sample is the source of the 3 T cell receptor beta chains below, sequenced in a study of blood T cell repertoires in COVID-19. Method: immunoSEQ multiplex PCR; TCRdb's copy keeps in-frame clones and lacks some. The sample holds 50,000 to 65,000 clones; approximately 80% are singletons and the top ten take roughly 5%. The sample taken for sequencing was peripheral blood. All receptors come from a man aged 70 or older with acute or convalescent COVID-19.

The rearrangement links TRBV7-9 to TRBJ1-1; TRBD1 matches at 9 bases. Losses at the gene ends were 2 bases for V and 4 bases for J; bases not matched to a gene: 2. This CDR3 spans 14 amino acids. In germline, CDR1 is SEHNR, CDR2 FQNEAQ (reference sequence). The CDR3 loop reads CASSLLDRGTEAFF. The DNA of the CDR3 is TGTGCCAGCAGCTTACTGGACAGGGGCACTGAAGCTTTCTTT.

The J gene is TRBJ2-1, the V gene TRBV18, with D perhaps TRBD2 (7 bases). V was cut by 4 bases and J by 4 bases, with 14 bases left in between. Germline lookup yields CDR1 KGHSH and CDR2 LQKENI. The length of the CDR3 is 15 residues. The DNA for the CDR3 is TGTGCCAGCTCACTACAGGGAGGGTCGTACAATGAGCAGTTCTTC. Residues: CASSLQGGSYNEQFF.

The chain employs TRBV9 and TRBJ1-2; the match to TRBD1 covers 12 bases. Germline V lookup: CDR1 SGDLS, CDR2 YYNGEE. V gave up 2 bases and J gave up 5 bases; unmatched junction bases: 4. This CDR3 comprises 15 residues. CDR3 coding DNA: TGTGCCAGCAGCGTCCGGGACAGGGGGCAATATGGCTACACCTTC. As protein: CASSVRDRGQYGYTF.